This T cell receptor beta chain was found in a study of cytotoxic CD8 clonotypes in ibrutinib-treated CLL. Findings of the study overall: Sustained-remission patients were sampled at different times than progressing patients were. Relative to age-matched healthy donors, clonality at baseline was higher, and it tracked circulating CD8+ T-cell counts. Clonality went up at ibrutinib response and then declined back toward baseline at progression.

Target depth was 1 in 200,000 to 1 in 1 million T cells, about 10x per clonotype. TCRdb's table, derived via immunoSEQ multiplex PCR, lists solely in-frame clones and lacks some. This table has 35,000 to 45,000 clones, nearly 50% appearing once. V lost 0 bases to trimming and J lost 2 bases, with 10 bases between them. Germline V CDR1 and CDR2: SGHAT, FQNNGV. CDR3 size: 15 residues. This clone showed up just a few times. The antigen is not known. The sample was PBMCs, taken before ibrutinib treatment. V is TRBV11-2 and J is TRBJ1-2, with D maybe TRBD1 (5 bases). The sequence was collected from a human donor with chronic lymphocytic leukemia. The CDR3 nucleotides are TGTGCCAGCAGCTTAGACGGGGCAGGGAACTATGGCTACACCTTC. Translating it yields CASSLDGAGNYGYTF. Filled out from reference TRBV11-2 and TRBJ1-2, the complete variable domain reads EAGVAQSPRYKIIEKRQSVAFWCNPISGHATLYWYQQILGQGPKLLIQFQNNGVVDDSQLPKDRFSAERLKGVDSTLKIQPAKLEDSAVYLCASSLDGAGNYGYTFGSGTRLTVV.